Given below is one TCR beta chain in context. These data come from a study of blood T cell repertoires in COVID-19. Germline-derived CDR1 and CDR2 are LNHNV and YYDKDF (reference sequence). The CDR3 consists of 13 residues. Trimming took 3 bases from V and 7 from J; bases not matched to a gene: 5. Measured with immunoSEQ multiplex PCR; TCRdb has only the in-frame clones, and not every one. The sample contains about 120,000 clones, about 88% of which appear only once. The chain couples TRBV15 to TRBJ1-2, with 7 bases fitting TRBD1. The material sequenced was peripheral blood. The receptor's source is a human donor in a cohort sampled during active COVID-19. This CDR3 reads CATSRTGLGGYTF. As DNA, the CDR3 is TGTGCCACCAGCAGGACAGGGTTAGGTGGCTACACCTTC.